This entry lists 18 T cell receptor beta chains sequenced from one sample in a study of regulatory T cells in long-lasting Graves disease. Combining iRepertoire HTBI primers with Arm-PCR of CDR3 regions, the authors built TCR beta libraries. TCRdb re-derived calls from the multiplex PCR reads in MiXCR, one entry per CDR3 protein. The sample has some 300,000 distinct CDR3 sequences; around 23% are singletons. The time point here: persistent/refractory GD, antithyroid drugs over 5 years with positive TRAb. Following extraction of RNA from PBMCs, that RNA was used to make the TCR library. Specimen: peripheral blood mononuclear cells (PBMCs), collected when the disease was refractory, from a patient treated with antithyroid drugs. The receptors come from a female donor with Graves disease.

This clonotype was picked up many times. The CDR3 coding sequence is TGCAGTGCTACGGACGACTACGAGCAGTACTTC. The encoded protein is CSATDDYEQYF. The V call is TRBV20-1, the J call TRBJ2-7; no reliable D call. V was pared by 4 bases and J by 3 bases, with 7 bases between. From germline, CDR1 is DFQATT and CDR2 SNEGSKA (reference sequence). The CDR3 is 11 residues long.

This clonotype was recorded at least ten times. The rearrangement links TRBV11-2 to TRBJ1-1, with D unclear. The germline V gene has CDR1 SGHAT and CDR2 FQNNGV. The CDR3 totals 14 residues. V dropped 5 bases and J dropped 0 bases, with 10 bases sitting between them. CDR3 in amino acids: CASSKERVNTEAFF. CDR3 nucleotides: TGTGCCAGCAGCAAAGAAAGGGTGAACACTGAAGCTTTCTTT.

On this clonotype: This may stem from a read error, because a much larger clone lies one nucleotide away. This chain's CDR3 is CASNATYQETQYF. The CDR3 coding sequence is TGTGCCAGCAATGCGACGTACCAAGAGACCCAGTACTTC. The chain has TRBV6-1 and TRBJ2-5; D is ambiguous. The CDR3 consists of 13 residues. Germline CDR1 reads MNHNS; CDR2 reads SASEGT. The V and J ends lost 7 bases and 0 bases respectively, with 9 bases between them.

This clonotype was counted at least ten times. This chain links TRBV28 with TRBJ2-7; possible D gene TRBD2, 6 bases. The germline V gene encodes CDR1 MDHEN and CDR2 SYDVKM. The CDR3 is made up of 11 amino acids. V lost 7 bases, J lost 3 bases, and 7 bases lay in between. As DNA, the CDR3 is TGTGCCAGCACTAGCGTCTACGAGCAGTACTTC. Protein: CASTSVYEQYF.

This clonotype came up many times. The chain joins TRBV7-6 to TRBJ1-2; tentatively, D is TRBD1 (6 bases). V was clipped by 8 bases and J by 8 bases, with 15 bases between them. The length of the CDR3 is 12 residues. From germline, CDR1 is SGHVS and CDR2 FNYEAQ. CDR3 sequence (DNA): TGTGCCAGCGGACACAGGGAAGGCGGCTACACCTTC. Amino acids: CASGHREGGYTF.

Ten or more counts support this clonotype. V and J are TRBV9 and TRBJ1-1; D is perhaps TRBD1 (5 bases). The CDR3 totals 13 residues. CDR1 and CDR2 from the germline V gene are SGDLS and YYNGEE. Trimming left V 3 bases short and J 7 bases short, with 13 bases between. CDR3: CASSASRAGEAFF. DNA of the CDR3: TGTGCCAGCAGCGCGTCCAGGGCTGGTGAAGCTTTCTTT.

In its sample, this clonotype was seen many times. The chain is built from TRBV20-1 and TRBJ2-7; 9 bases align to TRBD2. The V gene's germline CDR1 is DFQATT and CDR2 SNEGSKA (reference sequence). CDR3 length equals 12 residues. V shed 4 bases and J 5 bases; nucleotides not matched to a gene: 3. The CDR3 here is CSAIRTSDEQYF. In DNA, the CDR3 is TGCAGTGCTATCAGGACTAGCGACGAGCAGTACTTC.

Regarding this clonotype: Mismatch with germline at one junction end may stem from a read error. The chain couples TRBV27 to TRBJ1-2; TRBD1 might be the D (5 bases). Germline loops: CDR1 MNHEY, CDR2 SMNVEV (reference sequence). The CDR3 runs to 11 residues. The CDR3 is CAGSPGFGYTF. For the CDR3, the DNA is TGTGCCGGCAGCCCAGGGTTTGGCTACACCTTC.

As for this clonotype: Possible read error: a much larger clone is one base away. This chain uses TRBV3-1 with TRBJ1-5; D remains ambiguous. The V end lost 2 bases, the J end lost 5 bases, and 13 bases lay between the germline ends. The CDR3 runs 15 residues. Germline values: CDR1 LGHDT, CDR2 YNNKEL (reference sequence). This CDR3 reads CASSQFRGGHQPQHF. CDR3 DNA: TGTGCCAGCAGCCAATTCCGTGGTGGGCATCAGCCCCAGCATTTT.

This clonotype has ten or more counts. The CDR3, as DNA: TGTGCCAGCAGCTTCACTAGTACCTACGAGCAGTACTTC. This codes for CASSFTSTYEQYF. This chain uses TRBV7-2 with TRBJ2-7, with D perhaps TRBD2 (5 bases). The CDR3 covers 13 residues. The germline V gene encodes CDR1 SGHTA and CDR2 FQGNSA. Deletions cut 3 bases from V and 2 bases from J, with 8 bases between.

This clonotype was detected only a few times. This sequence joins TRBV4-1 and TRBJ2-2; D remains unclear. V gave up 1 base and J gave up 2 bases, with 11 bases separating them. CDR3 size: 16 residues. Germline V lookup: CDR1 MGHRA, CDR2 YSYEKL. CDR3 in amino acids: CASSQGRTINTGELFF. CDR3 DNA: TGCGCCAGCAGCCAAGGAAGAACTATAAACACCGGGGAGCTGTTTTTT.

CDR3 amino acids: CASSLTVNSGNTIYF. The CDR3 DNA reads as TGTGCCAGCAGCTTAACTGTGAACTCTGGAAACACCATATATTTT. The chain is built from TRBV7-9 and TRBJ1-3, with unresolved D. This CDR3 contains 15 residues. CDR1 and CDR2 from the germline V gene are SEHNR and FQNEAQ (reference sequence). V was cut by 2 bases and J by 0 bases, with 8 bases left in between.

This sequence joins TRBV10-3 and TRBJ1-1; D is perhaps TRBD1 (5 bases). The germline V gene has CDR1 ENHRY and CDR2 SYGVKD. CDR3 size: 11 residues. The V and J ends lost 7 bases and 7 bases respectively, with 10 bases between them. The CDR3, as DNA: TGTGCCATCATGGGGGGAGGTGAAGCTTTCTTT. It yields the protein CAIMGGGEAFF.

This clonotype was found a few times. The chain has TRBV20-1 and TRBJ1-4, with TRBD1 as a possible D gene (6 bases). Germline V lookup: CDR1 DFQATT, CDR2 SNEGSKA (reference sequence). This CDR3 has 15 residues. Deletions cut 6 bases from V and 6 bases from J, with 20 bases between. The CDR3 loop is CSALPGAAFYEKLFF. DNA for the CDR3: TGCAGTGCCCTTCCAGGGGCGGCCTTTTATGAAAAACTGTTTTTT.

Worth noting for this clonotype: A read error is possible here, since a much larger clone lies one base away. This chain joins TRBV2 and TRBJ1-1; D is perhaps TRBD1 (5 bases). Germline V CDR1 and CDR2: SNHLY, FYNNEI. The germline V and J ends were trimmed by 5 bases and 5 bases, with 12 bases remaining between them. This CDR3 is built from 13 residues. CDR3 amino acids: CASSFDRRTEAFF. CDR3 nucleotide sequence: TGTGCCAGCAGTTTTGACAGAAGGACTGAAGCTTTCTTT.

The chain joins TRBV18 to TRBJ2-5, with D possibly called TRBD1 or TRBD2 (6 bases each). The CDR3 length is 16 residues. V was shortened by 4 bases and J by 3 bases, with 18 bases between the two germline ends. Germline loops: CDR1 KGHSH, CDR2 LQKENI. In DNA form, the CDR3 reads TGTGCCAGCTCACTAAACAGGGCGCGCGGGGAAGAGACCCAGTACTTC. This codes for CASSLNRARGEETQYF. The full variable domain, completed using reference TRBV18 and TRBJ2-5, is NAGVMQNPRHLVRRRGQEARLRCSPMKGHSHVYWYRQLPEEGLKFMVYLQKENIIDESGMPKERFSAEFPKEGPSILRIQQVVRGDSAAYFCASSLNRARGEETQYFGPGTRLLVL.

This clonotype was observed many times. CDR3 sequence reads: CASSYSEMDTGELFF. CDR3 coding DNA: TGTGCCAGCAGTTACTCGGAAATGGACACCGGGGAGCTGTTTTTT. The rearrangement joins TRBV6-5 to TRBJ2-2; D gene ambiguous. The CDR3 length is 15 residues. The germline CDR1 and CDR2 sequences are MNHEY and SVGAGI. The ends were cut back, 0 bases at V and 3 bases at J, with 8 bases in the middle.

A remark on this clonotype: A much more abundant neighbour one base away suggests this may be a read error. The CDR3 carries no conserved terminal phenylalanine or tryptophan, so it likely arises from a read error. The V and J genes are TRBV7-9 and TRBJ2-7; TRBD2 matches at 12 bases. The CDR3 consists of 16 residues. Germline-derived CDR1 and CDR2 are SEHNR and FQNEAQ (reference sequence). V lost 4 bases and J lost 3; bases outside the gene matches: 7. The DNA for the CDR3 is TGTGCCAGCAGCTCCCCGACTAGCGGGAGTATCTACGAGCAGTACCTC. This codes for CASSSPTSGSIYEQYL.